The sequence of this T cell receptor beta chain was determined in a study of T cell responses to AZD1222 COVID-19 vaccine. Study-wide results and caveats: Donors were largely white British and mainly female; clonal diversity was possibly underestimated. AZD1222 recipients seropositive at baseline numbered only six or seven.

Comment on this clone: Its target is not known.

Generated by immunoSEQ multiplex PCR, the TCRdb table keeps only in-frame clones and is missing some. The sample yields 100,000 to 120,000 clones, about 87% seen once. Trimming removed 5 bases from V and 6 bases from J, with 19 bases in between. Germline V gene sequence: CDR1 MNHEY, CDR2 SMNVEV (reference sequence). The CDR3 has 15 residues. The input for sequencing was peripheral blood, taken on day 0 of AZD1222 vaccination. This TCR came from an adult in good health. The chain joins TRBV27 to TRBJ1-1; D uncertain. CDR3 nucleotide sequence: TGTGCCAGCAGTACGCCTTCTCGACGTTTCTCTGAAGCTTTCTTT. This sequence encodes CASSTPSRRFSEAFF.